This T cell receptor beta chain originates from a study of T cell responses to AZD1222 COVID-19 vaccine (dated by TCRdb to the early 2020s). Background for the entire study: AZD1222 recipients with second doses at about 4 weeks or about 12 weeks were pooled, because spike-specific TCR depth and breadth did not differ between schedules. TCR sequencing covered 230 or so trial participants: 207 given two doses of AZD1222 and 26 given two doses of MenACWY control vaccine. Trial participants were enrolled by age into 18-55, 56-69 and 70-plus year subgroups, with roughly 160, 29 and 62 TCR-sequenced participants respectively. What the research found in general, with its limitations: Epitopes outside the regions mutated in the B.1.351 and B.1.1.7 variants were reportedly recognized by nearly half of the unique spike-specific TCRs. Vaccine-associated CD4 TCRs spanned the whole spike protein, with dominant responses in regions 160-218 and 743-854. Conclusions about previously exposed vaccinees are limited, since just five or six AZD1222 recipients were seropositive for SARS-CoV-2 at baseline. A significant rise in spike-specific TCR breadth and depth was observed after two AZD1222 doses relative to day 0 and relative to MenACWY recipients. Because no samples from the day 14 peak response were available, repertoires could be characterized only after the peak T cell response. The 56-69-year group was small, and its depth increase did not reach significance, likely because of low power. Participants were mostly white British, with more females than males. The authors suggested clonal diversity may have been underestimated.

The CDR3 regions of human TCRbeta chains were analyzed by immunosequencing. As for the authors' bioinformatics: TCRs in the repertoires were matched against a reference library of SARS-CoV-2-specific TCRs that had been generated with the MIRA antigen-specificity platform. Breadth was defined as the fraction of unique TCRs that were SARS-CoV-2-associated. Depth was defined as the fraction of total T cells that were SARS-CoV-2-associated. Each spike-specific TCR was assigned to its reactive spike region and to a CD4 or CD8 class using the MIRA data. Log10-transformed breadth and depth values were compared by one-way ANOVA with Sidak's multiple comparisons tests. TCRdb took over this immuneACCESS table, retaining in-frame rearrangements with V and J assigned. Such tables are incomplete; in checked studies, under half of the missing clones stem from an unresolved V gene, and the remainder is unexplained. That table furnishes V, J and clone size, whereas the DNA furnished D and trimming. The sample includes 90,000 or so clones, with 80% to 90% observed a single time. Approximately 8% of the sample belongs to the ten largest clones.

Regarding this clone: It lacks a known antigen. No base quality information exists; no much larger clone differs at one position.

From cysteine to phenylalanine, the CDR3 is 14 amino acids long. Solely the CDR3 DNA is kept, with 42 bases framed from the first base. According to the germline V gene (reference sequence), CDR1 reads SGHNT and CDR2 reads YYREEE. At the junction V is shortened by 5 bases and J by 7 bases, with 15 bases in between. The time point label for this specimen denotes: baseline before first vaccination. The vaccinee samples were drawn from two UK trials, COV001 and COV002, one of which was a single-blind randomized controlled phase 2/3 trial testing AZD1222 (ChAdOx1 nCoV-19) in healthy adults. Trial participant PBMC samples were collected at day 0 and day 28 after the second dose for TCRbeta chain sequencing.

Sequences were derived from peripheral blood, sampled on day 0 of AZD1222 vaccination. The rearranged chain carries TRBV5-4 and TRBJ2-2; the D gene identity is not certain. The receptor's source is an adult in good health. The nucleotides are TGTGCCAGCAGACGTCCGGGCGAAGTCGGGGAGCTGTTTTTT. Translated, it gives CASRRPGEVGELFF.